The present T cell receptor (beta chain) was sequenced within a study of OX40 agonist ivuxolimab in advanced cancers. Method: immunoSEQ multiplex PCR; TCRdb's copy keeps in-frame clones and lacks some. The sample contains tens of thousands of clones, roughly 88% of which appear only once. Worth noting for this clone: Its antigen is undetermined.

Study-wide results and limits: Partly responding patients at 0.1-3.0 mg/kg showed some of the smallest clonal expansion. Dosing at 0.1 to 3.0 mg/kg was accompanied by clonal expansion of CD4+ and CD8+ blood T cells by week 6.

Trimming took 6 bases from V and 4 from J, leaving 16 bases between them. The CDR3 has 15 residues. The V gene's germline CDR1 is LGHNA and CDR2 YNFKEQ. The sample here was CD4+ or CD8+ T cells sorted from blood, taken in a trial of the OX40 agonist ivuxolimab. This clonotype was obtained from an adult with an advanced solid tumor such as melanoma, head and neck, liver or kidney cancer. V and J are TRBV4-2 and TRBJ2-1, with D perhaps matching TRBD2 (5 bases). The CDR3 nucleotides read TGTGCCAGCAGGCAGAGCGGCACAATTTACAATGAGCAGTTCTTC. This sequence encodes CASRQSGTIYNEQFF.